Listed below are T cell receptor beta chains from one sample, sequenced in a study of patients and donors after allogeneic stem cell transplantation. Each CDR3 protein gets one entry after TCRdb re-called the RT-PCR reads with MiXCR. The repertoire consists of roughly 880,000 distinct CDR3 sequences, with about 20% occurring once and the leading ten covering about 6%. The sample taken for sequencing was blood, either unsorted or a sorted T cell fraction (not recorded which). These receptors all come from a human donor who was either an allogeneic HSCT recipient or a stem cell or donor lymphocyte infusion donor (not recorded which). It is not recorded whose cells these are; they may come from a transplant donor. The CDR3 runs from the conserved cysteine through the conserved F or W. Fields, in order: J gene, clone size, CDR3 length, V gene, D gene, CDR3 protein, CDR3 DNA. D genes are given only for firm matches. Size values are once, few and many counts, or a class for expanded clones, and some rows have none.

J gene: TRBJ1-2; clone size: once; CDR3 length: 17; V gene: TRBV6-5; D gene: TRBD1; CDR3 protein: CASSYVKGAFGDYGYTF; CDR3 DNA: TGTGCCAGCAGTTACGTGAAGGGGGCTTTCGGAGACTATGGCTACACCTTC
J gene: TRBJ2-1; clone size: NA; CDR3 length: 14; V gene: TRBV7-8; D gene: TRBD1; CDR3 protein: CASSLEGAHRGQFF; CDR3 DNA: TGTGCCAGCAGCTTAGAGGGGGCCCACAGAGGGCAGTTCTTC
J gene: TRBJ2-1; clone size: few; CDR3 length: 16; V gene: TRBV5-1; D gene: TRBD2; CDR3 protein: CASKRAGTSSYNEQFF; CDR3 DNA: TGCGCCAGCAAGCGAGCGGGAACTTCTTCCTACAATGAGCAGTTCTTC
J gene: TRBJ1-2; clone size: NA; CDR3 length: 11; V gene: TRBV27; D gene: NA; CDR3 protein: CASTGGGGYTF; CDR3 DNA: TGTGCCAGCACCGGCGGGGGCGGCTACACCTTC
J gene: TRBJ2-2; clone size: few; CDR3 length: 14; V gene: TRBV7-9; D gene: TRBD2; CDR3 protein: CASSRLATAGELFF; CDR3 DNA: TGTGCCAGCAGCCGACTAGCGACCGCCGGGGAGCTGTTTTTT
J gene: TRBJ2-5; clone size: NA; CDR3 length: 12; V gene: TRBV6-2/TRBV6-3; D gene: NA; CDR3 protein: CASSRSWETQYF; CDR3 DNA: TGTGCCAGCAGTAGGAGTTGGGAGACCCAGTACTTC
J gene: TRBJ1-6; clone size: NA; CDR3 length: 12; V gene: TRBV7-9; D gene: NA; CDR3 protein: CASSLEASPLHF; CDR3 DNA: TGTGCCAGCAGCTTAGAGGCTTCACCCCTCCACTTT
J gene: TRBJ2-3; clone size: few; CDR3 length: 15; V gene: TRBV5-1; D gene: NA; CDR3 protein: CASSFGPRATDTQYF; CDR3 DNA: TGCGCCAGCAGCTTCGGACCCAGAGCAACAGATACGCAGTATTTT
J gene: TRBJ2-3; clone size: NA; CDR3 length: 16; V gene: TRBV7-9; D gene: TRBD1; CDR3 protein: CASRRSGGAIPDTQYF; CDR3 DNA: TGTGCCAGCAGAAGGTCAGGGGGCGCGATCCCAGATACGCAGTATTTT
J gene: TRBJ2-3; clone size: many; CDR3 length: 14; V gene: TRBV20-1; D gene: TRBD2; CDR3 protein: CSALAGRSTDTQYF; CDR3 DNA: TGCAGTGCTCTAGCGGGGAGAAGCACAGATACGCAGTATTTT
J gene: TRBJ2-5; clone size: NA; CDR3 length: 15; V gene: TRBV9; D gene: TRBD2; CDR3 protein: CASSFSSGRAETQYF; CDR3 DNA: TGTGCCAGCAGCTTTTCTAGCGGGAGAGCGGAGACCCAGTACTTC
J gene: TRBJ1-2; clone size: few; CDR3 length: 13; V gene: TRBV12-3/TRBV12-4; D gene: NA; CDR3 protein: CASSQRRGYGYTF; CDR3 DNA: TGTGCCAGCAGCCAGAGAAGGGGGTATGGCTACACCTTC
J gene: TRBJ2-7; clone size: NA; CDR3 length: 13; V gene: TRBV20-1; D gene: NA; CDR3 protein: CSARDQKYYEQYF; CDR3 DNA: TGCAGTGCTAGAGATCAGAAGTACTACGAGCAGTACTTC
J gene: TRBJ2-7; clone size: NA; CDR3 length: 14; V gene: TRBV5-1; D gene: TRBD2; CDR3 protein: CASSLSGGKYEQYF; CDR3 DNA: TGCGCCAGCAGCTTGTCGGGGGGGAAATACGAGCAGTACTTC
J gene: TRBJ1-5; clone size: NA; CDR3 length: 15; V gene: TRBV19; D gene: TRBD1; CDR3 protein: CASRSLGQPNQPQHF; CDR3 DNA: TGTGCCAGTAGATCATTGGGACAGCCCAATCAGCCCCAGCATTTT
J gene: TRBJ2-1; clone size: NA; CDR3 length: 13; V gene: TRBV24-1; D gene: TRBD1; CDR3 protein: CATRGTGGDEQFF; CDR3 DNA: TGTGCCACCCGTGGGACAGGGGGCGATGAGCAGTTCTTC
J gene: TRBJ1-2; clone size: many; CDR3 length: 16; V gene: TRBV7-8; D gene: TRBD1; CDR3 protein: CASSLDTGGLVYGYTF; CDR3 DNA: TGTGCCAGCAGCTTAGATACAGGGGGCTTGGTATATGGCTACACCTTC
J gene: TRBJ1-1; clone size: few; CDR3 length: 13; V gene: TRBV10-3; D gene: NA; CDR3 protein: CAISEIPYTEAFF; CDR3 DNA: TGTGCCATCAGTGAGATCCCCTACACTGAAGCTTTCTTT
J gene: TRBJ2-5; clone size: many; CDR3 length: 17; V gene: TRBV7-9; D gene: NA; CDR3 protein: CASSLDRPGVYSETQYF; CDR3 DNA: TGTGCCAGCAGCTTAGATCGGCCGGGAGTCTACTCAGAGACCCAGTACTTC
J gene: TRBJ1-6; clone size: few; CDR3 length: 15; V gene: TRBV9; D gene: NA; CDR3 protein: CASSARTVANSPLHF; CDR3 DNA: TGTGCCAGCAGCGCCAGGACAGTGGCAAATTCACCCCTCCACTTT
J gene: TRBJ1-5; clone size: many; CDR3 length: 15; V gene: TRBV12-3/TRBV12-4; D gene: NA; CDR3 protein: CASSSKGYSNQPQHF; CDR3 DNA: TGTGCCAGCAGCTCCAAGGGCTATAGCAATCAGCCCCAGCATTTT
J gene: TRBJ1-1; clone size: few; CDR3 length: 14; V gene: TRBV24-1; D gene: NA; CDR3 protein: CATSDPGARTEAFF; CDR3 DNA: TGTGCCACCAGTGACCCTGGGGCGCGGACTGAAGCTTTCTTT
J gene: TRBJ2-3; clone size: NA; CDR3 length: 14; V gene: TRBV2; D gene: NA; CDR3 protein: CASKISDQADTQYF; CDR3 DNA: TGTGCCAGCAAGATTAGCGATCAGGCAGATACGCAGTATTTT
J gene: TRBJ1-1; clone size: NA; CDR3 length: 14; V gene: TRBV18; D gene: NA; CDR3 protein: CASSPFTGNTEAFF; CDR3 DNA: TGTGCCAGCTCACCATTTACGGGGAACACTGAAGCTTTCTTT
J gene: TRBJ1-6; clone size: few; CDR3 length: 14; V gene: TRBV3-1; D gene: NA; CDR3 protein: CASSHTWGDSPLHF; CDR3 DNA: TGTGCCAGCAGCCACACCTGGGGGGATTCACCCCTCCACTTT
J gene: TRBJ1-1; clone size: few; CDR3 length: 14; V gene: TRBV6-1; D gene: NA; CDR3 protein: CASSSDSQNTEAFF; CDR3 DNA: TGTGCCAGCAGCTCGGACAGCCAGAACACTGAAGCTTTCTTT
J gene: TRBJ2-5; clone size: few; CDR3 length: 13; V gene: TRBV27; D gene: TRBD2; CDR3 protein: CASSRGGKETQYF; CDR3 DNA: TGTGCCAGCAGCCGGGGAGGGAAAGAGACCCAGTACTTC
J gene: TRBJ2-1; clone size: NA; CDR3 length: 16; V gene: TRBV5-1; D gene: TRBD2; CDR3 protein: CASSSVPGLGNNEQFF; CDR3 DNA: TGCGCCAGCAGCTCCGTCCCGGGACTAGGGAACAATGAGCAGTTCTTC
J gene: TRBJ2-7; clone size: few; CDR3 length: 15; V gene: TRBV9; D gene: NA; CDR3 protein: CASSVGKGGSYEQYF; CDR3 DNA: TGTGCCAGCAGCGTAGGAAAAGGGGGCTCCTACGAGCAGTACTTC
J gene: TRBJ2-2; clone size: NA; CDR3 length: 15; V gene: TRBV12-3/TRBV12-4; D gene: NA; CDR3 protein: CASSRGPANTGELFF; CDR3 DNA: TGTGCCAGCAGCCGGGGACCCGCGAACACCGGGGAGCTGTTTTTT
J gene: TRBJ2-3; clone size: NA; CDR3 length: 12; V gene: TRBV18; D gene: NA; CDR3 protein: CASSPETNTQYF; CDR3 DNA: TGTGCCAGCTCACCGGAGACGAATACGCAGTATTTT
J gene: TRBJ2-3; clone size: NA; CDR3 length: 13; V gene: TRBV3-1; D gene: NA; CDR3 protein: CASSAGLPDTQYF; CDR3 DNA: TGTGCCAGCAGCGCCGGACTTCCAGATACGCAGTATTTT
J gene: TRBJ1-1; clone size: few; CDR3 length: 13; V gene: TRBV2; D gene: NA; CDR3 protein: CASRGAPGTEAFF; CDR3 DNA: TGTGCCAGCAGGGGGGCCCCGGGAACTGAAGCTTTCTTT
J gene: TRBJ2-1; clone size: NA; CDR3 length: 15; V gene: TRBV4-1; D gene: TRBD2; CDR3 protein: CASSQRSGDYNEQFF; CDR3 DNA: TGCGCCAGCAGCCAACGAAGCGGGGACTACAATGAGCAGTTCTTC
J gene: TRBJ2-2; clone size: few; CDR3 length: 14; V gene: TRBV9; D gene: NA; CDR3 protein: CASSAKPYTGELFF; CDR3 DNA: TGTGCCAGCAGCGCCAAGCCCTACACCGGGGAGCTGTTTTTT
J gene: TRBJ1-1; clone size: NA; CDR3 length: 17; V gene: TRBV10-3; D gene: NA; CDR3 protein: CAISDQTDRKRDTEAFF; CDR3 DNA: TGTGCCATCAGTGATCAAACGGACAGAAAAAGGGACACTGAAGCTTTCTTT
J gene: TRBJ1-4; clone size: NA; CDR3 length: 17; V gene: TRBV11-1; D gene: NA; CDR3 protein: CASSLDSDSQRHEKLFF; CDR3 DNA: TGTGCCAGCAGCTTAGATTCAGACAGTCAACGCCATGAAAAACTGTTTTTT
J gene: TRBJ2-7; clone size: few; CDR3 length: 12; V gene: TRBV20-1; D gene: NA; CDR3 protein: CSPRTDSYEQYF; CDR3 DNA: TGCAGTCCAAGGACAGACTCCTACGAGCAGTACTTC
J gene: TRBJ2-4; clone size: few; CDR3 length: 14; V gene: TRBV5-1; D gene: TRBD2; CDR3 protein: CASSPSGSVNIQYF; CDR3 DNA: TGCGCCAGCAGCCCTAGCGGGAGTGTAAACATTCAGTACTTC
J gene: TRBJ2-6; clone size: NA; CDR3 length: 17; V gene: TRBV4-1; D gene: NA; CDR3 protein: CASSQGEGFSGANVLTF; CDR3 DNA: TGCGCCAGCAGCCAAGGCGAGGGTTTCTCTGGGGCCAACGTCCTGACTTTC
J gene: TRBJ2-2; clone size: few; CDR3 length: 16; V gene: TRBV4-1; D gene: TRBD1; CDR3 protein: CASSQSDRSKTGELFF; CDR3 DNA: TGCGCCAGCAGCCAATCGGACAGGTCCAAAACCGGGGAGCTGTTTTTT
J gene: TRBJ1-2; clone size: NA; CDR3 length: 15; V gene: TRBV4-3; D gene: NA; CDR3 protein: CASSQDVGSTYGYTF; CDR3 DNA: TGCGCCAGCAGCCAAGATGTGGGGAGTACCTATGGCTACACCTTC
J gene: TRBJ2-2; clone size: many; CDR3 length: 16; V gene: TRBV10-3; D gene: TRBD1; CDR3 protein: CAIRTDRAANTGELFF; CDR3 DNA: TGTGCCATCAGGACGGACAGGGCCGCGAACACCGGGGAGCTGTTTTTT
J gene: TRBJ1-5; clone size: NA; CDR3 length: 15; V gene: TRBV19; D gene: NA; CDR3 protein: CASSAPLPGPLWQHF; CDR3 DNA: TGTGCCAGTAGTGCCCCTCTCCCGGGACCCTTGTGGCAGCATTTT
J gene: TRBJ2-7; clone size: few; CDR3 length: 14; V gene: TRBV5-6; D gene: TRBD2; CDR3 protein: CASSLTAGGVEQYF; CDR3 DNA: TGTGCCAGCAGTCTCACGGCGGGAGGAGTTGAGCAGTACTTC
J gene: TRBJ1-2; clone size: NA; CDR3 length: 14; V gene: TRBV20-1; D gene: NA; CDR3 protein: CSARAWGVHYGYTF; CDR3 DNA: TGCAGTGCTAGAGCGTGGGGAGTTCACTATGGCTACACCTTC